The 18 T cell receptor beta chains listed next were all sequenced from one sample in a study of T cell repertoires in cytomegalovirus infection. These receptors' antigens are unknown. MiXCR was run by TCRdb on the reads, yielding one entry per CDR3 protein. Of some 800,000 distinct CDR3 sequences in the sample, approximately 32% were seen once. The sequences come from cultured CD8+ T cells from PBMCs, collected from culture after CMV antigen stimulation. The receptors stem from a human donor in good health (CMV status not recorded). Some clones in this sample may be carry-over from other donors' samples.

The chain uses TRBV10-3 and TRBJ1-1, with D perhaps matching TRBD1 (5 bases). The germline gives CDR1 ENHRY, CDR2 SYGVKD. There are 13 residues in the CDR3. Trimming took off 8 bases at V and 3 bases at J, with 13 bases between the two ends. CDR3 protein: CAIGDSIDTEAFF. The CDR3 DNA reads TGTGCCATCGGGGACTCTATCGACACTGAAGCTTTCTTT.

This clonotype came up many times. The V call is TRBV12-3 or TRBV12-4, the J call TRBJ1-2; D uncertain. The germline V and J ends were trimmed by 0 bases and 3 bases, with 17 bases remaining between them. The CDR3 length is 17 residues. CDR3 protein: CASSLAYLHTEDYGYTF. In nucleotides, the CDR3 is TGTGCCAGCAGTTTAGCGTATTTACACACCGAGGACTATGGCTACACCTTC.

This clonotype was seen a few times. The chain joins TRBV7-9 to TRBJ2-1; a weak D match, TRBD1 (6 bases). Germline CDR1 and CDR2: SEHNR and FQNEAQ (reference sequence). Trimming stripped 7 bases from V and 3 bases from J, with 19 bases between. The CDR3 spans 16 residues. CDR3 amino acids: CASTDLGNRDYNEQFF. Written as DNA, the CDR3 is TGTGCCAGCACCGACCTAGGGAACAGGGACTACAATGAGCAGTTCTTC.

This clonotype was seen more than once but under ten times. The chain has TRBV20-1 and TRBJ2-3, with D unclear. V was pared by 5 bases and J by 2 bases, with 14 bases between. This CDR3 is built from 14 residues. Germline V gene data show CDR1 as DFQATT and CDR2 as SNEGSKA (reference sequence). DNA for the CDR3: TGCAGTGCTCTTGATTTGGCCGTCACAGATACGCAGTATTTT. Protein sequence: CSALDLAVTDTQYF.

This chain joins TRBV6-2 or TRBV6-3 and TRBJ1-5, with TRBD1 matching 7 bases. Looked up from germline, CDR1 is MNHEY and CDR2 is SVGEGT. V trimming: 6 bases; J trimming: 5 bases; junction bases outside the gene matches: 7. The CDR3 runs to 14 residues. The CDR3 DNA reads as TGTGCCAGCAGAATCCGGGACAGTTATCAGCCCCAGCATTTT. It is translated as CASRIRDSYQPQHF.

This clonotype came up many times. V gene TRBV6-6 combines with J gene TRBJ2-1, with D hard to call. The CDR3 is 13 residues long. V lost 2 bases and J lost 5, with 7 bases in between. The germline V gene encodes CDR1 MNHNY and CDR2 SVGAGI (reference sequence). The CDR3 reads CASSYAEHNEQFF. The CDR3 bases are TGTGCCAGCAGTTACGCGGAACACAATGAGCAGTTCTTC.

Comments on this clonotype: This may be a read error: a much more frequent sequence differs by one nucleotide. The chain has TRBV7-2 and TRBJ2-4; possibly TRBD1 for D (7 bases). Germline CDR1 reads SGHTA; CDR2 reads FQGNSA. The CDR3 runs to 16 residues. The CDR3 loop reads CANSPRAGQAKNIQYF. For the CDR3, the DNA is TGTGCCAACAGCCCCCGGGCGGGACAGGCCAAAAACATTCAGTACTTC.

The chain recombines TRBV19 with TRBJ2-3, with D possibly TRBD2 on 6 matching bases. The CDR3 sequence is 14 residues long. Trimming took off 8 bases at V and 4 bases at J, with 16 bases between the two ends. Germline loops: CDR1 LNHDA, CDR2 SQIVND (reference sequence). CDR3 protein: CASLGGISPDTQYF. Written as DNA, the CDR3 is TGTGCCAGTCTAGGAGGGATCAGCCCAGATACGCAGTATTTT.

The V gene is TRBV6-4, the J gene TRBJ1-1; TRBD1 might be the D (5 bases). The CDR3 is 11 amino acids. V was clipped by 6 bases and J by 6 bases, with 8 bases between them. Germline V gene sequence: CDR1 MRHNA, CDR2 SNTAGT. The CDR3 DNA reads TGTGCCAGCAGGGAGGGGTCTGAAGCTTTCTTT. Its protein is CASREGSEAFF.

The V and J genes are TRBV27 and TRBJ2-7; D may be TRBD2 (6 bases). Per germline, CDR1 MNHEY and CDR2 SMNVEV (reference sequence). V lost 0 bases to trimming and J lost 3 bases, with 12 bases between them. The CDR3 contains 15 residues. Here the CDR3 DNA reads TGTGCCAGCAGTTTATCTTCGGGGGTCCGCTACGAGCAGTACGTC. It encodes CASSLSSGVRYEQYV.

This clonotype was counted only a few times. This chain links TRBV15 with TRBJ2-5, with 8 positions matching TRBD1. The CDR3 is 15 residues long. With V trimmed by 3 bases and J by 5 bases, 8 bases remained unmatched. The V gene's germline CDR1 is LNHNV and CDR2 YYDKDF (reference sequence). The CDR3 bases are TGTGCCACCAGCAGCCAACCGGACAGGGACGAGACCCAGTACTTC. It encodes CATSSQPDRDETQYF.

Ten or more counts support this clonotype. The rearrangement joins TRBV6-5 to TRBJ1-6; 7 bases agree with TRBD1. Germline V gives CDR1 MNHEY, CDR2 SVGAGI. The V segment lost 4 bases and the J segment 5 bases; nucleotides outside the gene matches: 5. CDR3 length: 15 amino acids. The CDR3 protein is CASSSRDRHNSPLHF. The DNA of the CDR3 is TGTGCCAGCAGTTCCCGGGACAGACATAATTCACCCCTCCACTTT.

This clonotype came up many times. Here the CDR3 reads CATGQGYNEQFF. As DNA, the CDR3 is TGTGCTACTGGACAGGGCTACAATGAGCAGTTCTTC. The gene calls are TRBV12-5 and TRBJ2-1, with 8 positions matching TRBD1. This CDR3 is 12 amino acids long. Germline CDR1 and CDR2: LGHNT and FRNRAP. V was pared by 10 bases and J by 3 bases, with 2 bases of the junction left unmatched.

The rearrangement links TRBV29-1 to TRBJ2-2, with 8 bases matching TRBD1. Trimming at V came to 4 bases and at J to 8 bases, leaving 3 bases not matched to a gene. The CDR3 consists of 12 residues. Looked up from germline, CDR1 is SQVTM and CDR2 is ANQGSEA. CDR3 protein: CSVVGQGGELFF. In nucleotides, the CDR3 is TGCAGCGTTGTTGGACAGGGTGGGGAGCTGTTTTTT.

CDR3 nucleotide sequence: TGTGCCAGCAGCCAGCCTAGCGGGGGGAACAATGAGCAGTTCTTC. Translation gives CASSQPSGGNNEQFF. J is TRBJ2-1 and V is TRBV3-1, with 11 nucleotides matching TRBD2. Germline V gene data show CDR1 as LGHDT and CDR2 as YNNKEL (reference sequence). The J segment lost 5 bases and the V segment lost 3 bases, leaving 3 bases of the junction unmatched. There are 15 residues in the CDR3.

The chain is built from TRBV6-2 or TRBV6-3 and TRBJ2-3; D unresolved. V was pared by 0 bases and J by 6 bases, with 10 bases between. This CDR3 spans 14 amino acids. In germline, CDR1 is MNHEY, CDR2 SVGEGT. The CDR3 spells CASSYSIVWDTQYF. The CDR3 DNA is TGTGCCAGCAGTTACTCGATAGTTTGGGATACGCAGTATTTT.

Comments on this clonotype: One end of the junction does not line up with germline, which may come from a read error. V is TRBV6-8 and J is TRBJ1-2, with a tentative D call TRBD1 (6 bases). The CDR3 runs to 15 residues. Looked up from germline, CDR1 is MNHGY and CDR2 is SAAAGT. As DNA, the CDR3 is TGTGCCAGCATGGACACCGACAGGTATTATCGCGGCTACGCCTTC. The encoded protein is CASMDTDRYYRGYAF.

This chain links TRBV7-6 with TRBJ1-3; D gene unclear. The CDR3 extends over 13 amino acids. Germline CDR1 SGHVS, CDR2 FNYEAQ. V lost 5 bases to trimming and J lost 3 bases, with 8 bases between them. The CDR3 nucleotides are TGTGCCAGCAGCCACGCAGGTGGAAACACCATATATTTT. Its translation is CASSHAGGNTIYF.